This passage covers 29 T cell receptor beta chains from one sample sequenced in a study of blood T cell repertoires in COVID-19 (dated by TCRdb to about 2020). Library method: the immunoSEQ multiplex PCR assay. TCRdb limited this immuneACCESS table to in-frame rearrangements with V and J called. A share of clones is missing; checked studies link under half to unresolved V genes, and the rest is unexplained. This sample comprises hundreds of thousands of clones, 91% of them detected only once. Clones ranked in the top ten supply under 3.5% of the sample. Sequenced input: peripheral blood. Receptors originate from a woman younger than 35 who had recovered from COVID-19.

J is TRBJ2-5 and V is TRBV7-2; D might be TRBD2 (5 bases). The CDR3 has 15 amino acids. The germline V gene encodes CDR1 SGHTA and CDR2 FQGNSA. V lost 5 bases and J 5 bases, leaving 18 bases between the germline ends. The CDR3 here is CASSPFGAVRETQYF. Written as DNA, the CDR3 is TGTGCCAGCAGCCCCTTCGGAGCGGTACGGGAGACCCAGTACTTC.

CDR3: CASSSERRKVAYEQYV. DNA of the CDR3: TGTGCCAGCAGTTCCGAACGGAGAAAGGTGGCCTACGAGCAGTACGTC. V is TRBV6-5 and J is TRBJ2-7; unclear D gene. Germline CDR1 and CDR2: MNHEY and SVGAGI. This CDR3 is 16 amino acids long. V was shortened by 4 bases and J by 2 bases, with 18 bases between the two germline ends.

In regard to this clone: A much larger clone lies one base from this, so it may be a read error. This chain links TRBV11-3 with TRBJ2-1; 11 bases match TRBD2. This CDR3 region has 15 residues. Germline-derived CDR1 and CDR2 are SGHNT and YENEEA. The trim removed 5 bases at V and 4 bases at J, leaving 4 bases unmatched. This chain's CDR3 is CASSLGLAEYNEQFF. In DNA, the CDR3 is TGTGCCAGCAGCCTGGGACTAGCGGAATACAATGAGCAGTTCTTC.

V usage is TRBV4-1 and J usage is TRBJ1-5, with a weak D call TRBD1 (6 bases). The V and J ends lost 1 base and 2 bases respectively, with 18 bases between them. Germline V gene sequence: CDR1 MGHRA, CDR2 YSYEKL. CDR3 length: 18 amino acids. In nucleotides, the CDR3 is TGCGCCAGCAGCCAAGGGTATATCGGGGGGCTGGGCAATCAGCCCCAGCATTTT. Encoded protein: CASSQGYIGGLGNQPQHF.

This clone was picked up one time. The genes are TRBV15 and TRBJ1-2, with a possible D match to TRBD1 (6 bases). This CDR3 has 14 residues. Trimming cost V 2 bases and J 8 bases, with 15 bases left between them. Germline V gene lookup returns CDR1 LNHNV and CDR2 YYDKDF (reference sequence). Here the CDR3 DNA reads TGTGCCACCAGCAGATATGACAGGATGGGAGGCTACACCTTC. Protein sequence: CATSRYDRMGGYTF.

This chain links TRBV29-1 with TRBJ2-1; D may be TRBD2 (6 bases). The CDR3 extends over 15 amino acids. CDR1 SQVTM and CDR2 ANQGSEA come from the germline V gene. V was trimmed by 4 bases and J by 10 bases, leaving 23 bases between them. CDR3 sequence reads: CSVVPFPGDSAEQFF. The CDR3 coding sequence is TGCAGCGTTGTTCCGTTCCCGGGGGACTCCGCAGAGCAGTTCTTC.

J is TRBJ1-1 and V is TRBV6-1, with a weak D call TRBD1 (6 bases). Germline V gives CDR1 MNHNS, CDR2 SASEGT. The CDR3 sequence is 14 residues long. V was cut by 0 bases and J by 7 bases, with 12 bases left in between. The CDR3 region has the DNA TGTGCCAGCAGTGAAGCTTACAGGGCCAGTGAAGCTTTCTTT. It specifies CASSEAYRASEAFF.

This clone has ten or more counts. The rearrangement links TRBV9 to TRBJ2-1; a weak D match, TRBD2 (5 bases). The CDR3 contains 16 residues. Between the trimmed V and J ends, which lost 4 bases and 6 bases, there was a span of 20 bases. CDR1 SGDLS and CDR2 YYNGEE come from the germline V gene. The CDR3 spells CASSPSPKLGTNEQFF. The CDR3 DNA reads TGTGCCAGCAGCCCCTCACCGAAACTAGGAACCAATGAGCAGTTCTTC.

V is TRBV6-2 or TRBV6-3 and J is TRBJ1-4, with a weak D call TRBD1 (5 bases). CDR3 length: 15 amino acids. Trimming pared 2 bases from V and 6 bases from J, leaving 13 bases between. Germline assignment: CDR1 MNHEY and CDR2 SVGEGT. The CDR3 region has the DNA TGTGCCAGCAGTTACACGACAGACCCCCATGAAAAACTGTTTTTT. Residues: CASSYTTDPHEKLFF.

CDR3 sequence reads: CSASYFPGETQYF. The DNA of the CDR3 is TGCAGTGCTAGTTATTTCCCAGGGGAGACCCAGTACTTC. The rearrangement links TRBV20-1 to TRBJ2-5, with a weak D call TRBD1 (5 bases). V shed 3 bases and J shed 5 bases, with 13 bases lying between them. The CDR3 has 13 amino acids. Germline loops: CDR1 DFQATT, CDR2 SNEGSKA (reference sequence).

V gene TRBV7-2 combines with J gene TRBJ2-2, with TRBD1 matching over 10 bases. Germline CDR1 and CDR2: SGHTA and FQGNSA. The junction had 8 bases not matched to a gene; V was cut back by 6 bases and J by 4 bases. The CDR3 totals 16 residues. DNA of the CDR3: TGTGCCAGCAGTTCGGCCGACAGGGGGCGCACCGGGGAGCTGTTTTTT. This translates into CASSSADRGRTGELFF.

This clone was counted once. The chain carries TRBV11-3 and TRBJ2-2; 8 nucleotides match TRBD2. The V gene's germline CDR1 is SGHNT and CDR2 YENEEA. There are 14 residues in the CDR3. V lost 7 bases to trimming and J lost 7 bases; unmatched junction nucleotides: 8. CDR3 residues: CASTPGGQGGELFF. In DNA form, the CDR3 reads TGTGCCAGCACCCCGGGGGGGCAGGGCGGGGAGCTGTTTTTT.

This clone was detected once. The genes are TRBV5-5 and TRBJ1-1; D call uncertain. V was shortened by 1 base and J by 5 bases, with 21 bases between the two germline ends. CDR1 is SGHKS and CDR2 is YYEKEE in the germline V gene (reference sequence). This CDR3 contains 17 residues. CDR3 DNA sequence: TGTGCCAGCAGCTTGTCGCCGCGGGCCAGCCACCGAACTGAAGCTTTCTTT. Translated: CASSLSPRASHRTEAFF.

The chain employs TRBV7-2 and TRBJ1-2, with TRBD1 as a possible D gene (6 bases). Germline V gene data show CDR1 as SGHTA and CDR2 as FQGNSA. CDR3 size: 13 residues. V was shortened by 5 bases and J by 2 bases, with 9 bases between the two germline ends. Written as DNA, the CDR3 is TGTGCCAGCAGCCATGACAGGAACTATGGCTACACCTTC. It specifies CASSHDRNYGYTF.

This chain joins TRBV19 and TRBJ1-1, with D perhaps TRBD1 (6 bases). V lost 6 bases to trimming and J lost 6 bases, with 11 bases between them. Germline loops: CDR1 LNHDA, CDR2 SQIVND (reference sequence). The CDR3 extends over 12 amino acids. CDR3 coding DNA: TGTGCCAGTAGCCCCGCAGGGGCTGAAGCTTTCTTT. It translates to CASSPAGAEAFF.

The rearrangement links TRBV14 to TRBJ2-2; TRBD2 agrees at 9 bases. CDR1 is SGHDN and CDR2 is FVKESK in the germline V gene. The CDR3 runs to 15 residues. Trimming cost V 2 bases and J 4 bases; bases outside gene matches: 2. The CDR3 DNA follows: TGTGCCAGCAGCCAACTAGCGGGATTCACCGGGGAGCTGTTTTTT. Amino acid sequence: CASSQLAGFTGELFF.

The chain links TRBV29-1 to TRBJ2-3; 10 positions match TRBD1. CDR1 is SQVTM and CDR2 is ANQGSEA in the germline V gene. The CDR3 extends over 16 amino acids. V shed 6 bases, J shed 0 bases, and the junction held 9 bases outside the gene matches. The CDR3 reads CSVPGQGLGSTDTQYF. The CDR3 DNA follows: TGCAGCGTCCCGGGACAGGGGTTGGGGAGCACAGATACGCAGTATTTT.

The gene calls are TRBV18 and TRBJ1-2; TRBD1 might be the D (5 bases). Germline V CDR1 and CDR2: KGHSH, LQKENI. The CDR3 runs 15 residues. The V end was cut by 3 bases, the J end by 4 bases, with 15 bases between. In nucleotides, the CDR3 is TGTGCCAGCTCACCGGGGGGGTACGGGATCTATGGCTACACCTTC. It translates to CASSPGGYGIYGYTF.

This clone was picked up one time. This chain's CDR3 is CASSELTYEQYV. CDR3 nucleotides: TGTGCCAGCAGTGAACTAACCTACGAGCAGTACGTC. The rearrangement links TRBV2 to TRBJ2-7; no reliable D call. The CDR3 contains 12 residues. Per the germline V gene, CDR1 is SNHLY and CDR2 is FYNNEI. V lost 2 bases, J lost 2 bases, and 4 bases lay in between.

The chain uses TRBV6-6 and TRBJ1-6, with 8 bases identical to TRBD1. The J segment lost 7 bases and the V segment lost 2 bases, leaving 7 bases of the junction unmatched. This CDR3 is built from 16 residues. Germline V gene sequence: CDR1 MNHNY, CDR2 SVGAGI (reference sequence). The CDR3 protein is CASSYRKGTGNSPLHF. As DNA, the CDR3 is TGTGCCAGCAGTTACCGAAAAGGGACAGGAAATTCACCCCTCCACTTT.

The chain employs TRBV5-8 and TRBJ2-2; the D gene is possibly TRBD1 (6 bases). The ends were cut back, 4 bases at V and 3 bases at J, with 19 bases in the middle. The CDR3 spans 17 residues. Germline V gene lookup returns CDR1 SGHTS and CDR2 YDEGEE. CDR3 amino acids: CASSPNRVVVDTGELFF. The CDR3 coding sequence is TGTGCCAGCAGCCCAAACAGGGTGGTCGTTGACACCGGGGAGCTGTTTTTT.

The genes are TRBV6-2 or TRBV6-3 and TRBJ2-3, with TRBD2 matching 7 bases. Germline V CDR1 and CDR2: MNHEY, SVGEGT. Trimming took 2 bases from V and 4 from J; bases not matched to a gene: 6. The CDR3 runs 15 residues. The CDR3, as DNA: TGTGCCAGCAGTTACCGGACTAGGGTAGCAGATACGCAGTATTTT. As protein: CASSYRTRVADTQYF.

The chain recombines TRBV6-5 with TRBJ1-5; D gene ambiguous. Between the trimmed V and J ends, which lost 7 bases and 6 bases, there was a span of 7 bases. CDR1 is MNHEY, CDR2 SVGAGI, per germline. The CDR3 has 11 amino acids. CDR3 coding DNA: TGTGCCAGCACCGATAGTCAGCCCCAGCATTTT. This sequence encodes CASTDSQPQHF.

This chain joins TRBV5-1 and TRBJ2-2; 10 bases match TRBD2. The CDR3 contains 20 residues. CDR1 SGHRS and CDR2 YFSETQ come from the germline V gene. V lost 1 base to trimming and J lost 0 bases; unmatched junction nucleotides: 12. The CDR3 DNA is TGCGCCAGCAGCTTGCCGCTTACTAGCGGGAAAACATCGAACACCGGGGAGCTGTTTTTT. Encoded protein: CASSLPLTSGKTSNTGELFF.

V is TRBV7-9 and J is TRBJ2-1, with 10 bases fitting TRBD1. The CDR3 length is 14 residues. Trimming took 4 bases from V and 8 from J; bases not matched to a gene: 5. Germline V CDR1 and CDR2: SEHNR, FQNEAQ (reference sequence). Here the CDR3 DNA reads TGTGCCAGCAGCTCGCGGACAGGGGGTCATGAGCAGTTCTTC. Translating gives CASSSRTGGHEQFF. The complete variable domain, with remaining parts taken from reference TRBV7-9 and TRBJ2-1, reads DTGVSQNPRHKITKRGQNVTFRCDPISEHNRLYWYRQTLGQGPEFLTYFQNEAQLEKSRLLSDRFSAERPKGSFSTLEIQRTEQGDSAMYLCASSSRTGGHEQFFGPGTRLTVL.

The rearrangement uses TRBV7-2 and TRBJ2-1, with a weak D call TRBD2 (6 bases). Germline CDR1 and CDR2: SGHTA and FQGNSA. This CDR3 has 17 residues. V was pared by 2 bases and J by 0 bases, with 14 bases between. This CDR3 is CASSLSFSGSSYNEQFF. CDR3 in DNA: TGTGCCAGCAGCTTATCATTTAGCGGTAGCTCCTACAATGAGCAGTTCTTC.

On this clone: Different DNA sequences within this sample yield the same CDR3. V is TRBV5-1 and J is TRBJ2-1, with TRBD2 identical over 11 bases. The ends lost 1 base at V and 6 bases at J; junction bases unmatched: 0. CDR1 SGHRS and CDR2 YFSETQ come from the germline V gene. This CDR3 has 14 residues. The CDR3 nucleotides are TGCGCCAGCAGCTTGACTAGCGGGAGCAATGAGCAGTTCTTC. This codes for CASSLTSGSNEQFF. Complete variable domain (other parts from reference TRBV5-1 and TRBJ2-1): KAGVTQTPRYLIKTRGQQVTLSCSPISGHRSVSWYQQTPGQGLQFLFEYFSETQRNKGNFPGRFSGRQFSNSRSEMNVSTLELGDSALYLCASSLTSGSNEQFFGPGTRLTVL.

J is TRBJ1-6 and V is TRBV10-1; weak D call: TRBD1 (6 bases). The germline CDR1 and CDR2 sequences are WNHNN and SYGVQD (reference sequence). The CDR3 has 14 residues. Trimming removed 6 bases at V and 10 bases at J, with 16 bases between. This CDR3 reads CASSLDPRGSPLHF. The DNA of the CDR3 is TGCGCCAGCAGCCTCGACCCGAGGGGGTCACCCCTCCACTTT.

The V call is TRBV7-2, the J call TRBJ2-5, with 9 bases fitting TRBD1. J lost 2 bases, V lost 5 bases, and 3 bases had no gene match. Germline V gene sequence: CDR1 SGHTA, CDR2 FQGNSA. The CDR3 has 14 amino acids. The CDR3: CASSQQGAQETQYF. For the CDR3, the DNA is TGTGCCAGCAGCCAACAGGGGGCGCAAGAGACCCAGTACTTC.